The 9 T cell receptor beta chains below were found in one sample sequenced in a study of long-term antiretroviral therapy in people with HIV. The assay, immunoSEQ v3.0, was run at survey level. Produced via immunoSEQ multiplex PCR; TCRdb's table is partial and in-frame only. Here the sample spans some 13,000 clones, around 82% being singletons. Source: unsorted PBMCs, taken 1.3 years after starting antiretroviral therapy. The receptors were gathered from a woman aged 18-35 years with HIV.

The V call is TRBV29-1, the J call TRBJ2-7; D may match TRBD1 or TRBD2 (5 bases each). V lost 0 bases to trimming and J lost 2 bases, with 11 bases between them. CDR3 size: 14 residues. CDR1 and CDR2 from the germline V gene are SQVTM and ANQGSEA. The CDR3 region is CSVEDGRGPYEQYF. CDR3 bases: TGCAGCGTTGAAGACGGAAGGGGACCCTACGAGCAGTACTTC.

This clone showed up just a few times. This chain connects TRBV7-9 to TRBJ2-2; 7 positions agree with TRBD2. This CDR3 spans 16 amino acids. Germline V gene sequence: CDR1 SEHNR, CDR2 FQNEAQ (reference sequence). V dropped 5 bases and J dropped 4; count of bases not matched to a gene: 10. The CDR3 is CASSLEGTISTGELFF. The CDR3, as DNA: TGTGCCAGCAGCCTTGAAGGGACTATCAGCACCGGGGAGCTGTTTTTT. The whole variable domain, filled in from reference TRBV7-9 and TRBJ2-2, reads DTGVSQNPRHKITKRGQNVTFRCDPISEHNRLYWYRQTLGQGPEFLTYFQNEAQLEKSRLLSDRFSAERPKGSFSTLEIQRTEQGDSAMYLCASSLEGTISTGELFFGEGSRLTVL.

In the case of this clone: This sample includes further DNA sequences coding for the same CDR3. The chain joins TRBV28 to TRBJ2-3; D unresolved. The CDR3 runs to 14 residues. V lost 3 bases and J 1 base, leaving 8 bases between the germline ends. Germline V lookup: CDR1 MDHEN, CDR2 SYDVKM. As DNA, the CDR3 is TGTGCCAGCAGTTTTTTGAGCGGCACAGATACGCAGTATTTT. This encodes CASSFLSGTDTQYF. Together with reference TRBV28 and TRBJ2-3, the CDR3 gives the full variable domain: DVKVTQSSRYLVKRTGEKVFLECVQDMDHENMFWYRQDPGLGLRLIYFSYDVKMKEKGDIPEGYSVSREKKERFSLILESASTNQTSMYLCASSFLSGTDTQYFGPGTRLTVL.

Here the CDR3 reads CSFSYNEQFF. The CDR3 region has the DNA TGCAGTTTCTCCTACAATGAGCAGTTCTTC. V and J are TRBV29-1 and TRBJ2-1; D is ambiguous. The CDR3 loop spans 10 amino acids. Germline V gives CDR1 SQVTM, CDR2 ANQGSEA.

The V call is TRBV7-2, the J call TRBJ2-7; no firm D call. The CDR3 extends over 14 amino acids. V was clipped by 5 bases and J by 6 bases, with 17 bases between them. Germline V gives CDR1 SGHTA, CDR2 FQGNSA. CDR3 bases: TGTGCCAGCAGCGTTGGGGTGGGGATTCCCGAGCAGTACTTC. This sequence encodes CASSVGVGIPEQYF.

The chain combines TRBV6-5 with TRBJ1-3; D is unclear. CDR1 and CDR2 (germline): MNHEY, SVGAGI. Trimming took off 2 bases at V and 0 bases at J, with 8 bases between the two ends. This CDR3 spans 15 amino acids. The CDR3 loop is CASSYGRSSGNTIYF. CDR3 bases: TGTGCCAGCAGTTACGGACGATCCTCTGGAAACACCATATATTTT.

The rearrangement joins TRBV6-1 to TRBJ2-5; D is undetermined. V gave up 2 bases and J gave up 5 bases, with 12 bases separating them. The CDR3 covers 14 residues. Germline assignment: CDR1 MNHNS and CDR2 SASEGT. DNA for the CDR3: TGTGCCAGCAGTGAAATCACAGCCTCGGAGACCCAGTACTTC. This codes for CASSEITASETQYF.

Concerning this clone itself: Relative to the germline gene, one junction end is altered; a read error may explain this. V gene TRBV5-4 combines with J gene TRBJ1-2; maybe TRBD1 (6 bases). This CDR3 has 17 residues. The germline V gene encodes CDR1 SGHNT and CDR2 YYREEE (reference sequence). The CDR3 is CASSQDLGAGANYGYTF. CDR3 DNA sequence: TGCGCCAGCAGCCAAGATTTAGGTGCAGGGGCTAACTATGGCTACACCTTC. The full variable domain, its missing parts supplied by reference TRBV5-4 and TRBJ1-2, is ETGVTQSPTHLIKTRGQQVTLRCSSQSGHNTVSWYQQALGQGPQFIFQYYREEENGRGNFPPRFSGLQFPNYSSELNVNALELDDSALYLCASSQDLGAGANYGYTFGSGTRLTVV.

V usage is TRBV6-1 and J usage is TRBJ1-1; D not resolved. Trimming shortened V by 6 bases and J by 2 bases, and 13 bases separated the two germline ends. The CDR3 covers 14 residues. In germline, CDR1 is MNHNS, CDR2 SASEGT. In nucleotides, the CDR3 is TGTGCCAGCAGCGAATTCCAAGAAAACACTGAAGCTTTCTTT. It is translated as CASSEFQENTEAFF.